A single sample gave rise to the 19 T cell receptor beta chains below, sequenced in a study of T-cell memory formation after mild COVID-19. TCRdb redid the calling of the 5' RACE reads with MiXCR, one entry per CDR3 protein. Of 350,000 to 450,000 distinct CDR3 sequences in the sample, 20% to 30% were seen once. What was sequenced was PBMCs or a T cell subset sorted from them (not recorded which). All receptors come from an adult woman who had mild COVID-19 (a few samples of this study predate the infection). Cell type and time point are not known.

CDR3 region: CASSTNLDRPYEQYF. The CDR3 nucleotides are TGTGCCAGTAGTACTAACCTGGACAGGCCCTACGAGCAGTACTTC. The chain employs TRBV19 and TRBJ2-7, with TRBD1 matching over 7 bases. CDR3 length: 15 amino acids. Germline V CDR1 and CDR2: LNHDA, SQIVND (reference sequence). Losses at the gene ends were 4 bases for V and 2 bases for J; bases not matched to a gene: 8.

This clonotype has just a few counts. The chain has TRBV7-8 and TRBJ1-5; D not resolved. Germline lookup yields CDR1 SGHVS and CDR2 FQNEAQ. The CDR3 length is 14 residues. The V gene lost 1 base and the J gene lost 1 base, with 5 bases spanning the gap. In DNA, the CDR3 is TGTGCCAGCAGCTTAGATCTAAGCAATCAGCCCCAGCATTTT. It yields the protein CASSLDLSNQPQHF.

The chain is built from TRBV12-3 or TRBV12-4 and TRBJ1-6, with D unresolved. The CDR3 runs to 15 residues. Trimming pared 4 bases from V and 7 bases from J, leaving 14 bases between. CDR3 in amino acids: CASSSRSPNNSPLHF. In DNA form, the CDR3 reads TGTGCCAGCAGTTCCCGATCACCGAACAATTCACCCCTCCACTTT.

In its sample, this clonotype was seen a few times. The chain uses TRBV12-3 or TRBV12-4 and TRBJ1-2, with D unclear. Trimming took 2 bases from V and 8 from J, leaving 9 bases between them. This CDR3 region has 12 residues. The CDR3 sequence is CASSLSTGGYTF. The DNA of the CDR3 is TGTGCCAGCAGTTTATCTACGGGCGGCTACACCTTC.

This clonotype appeared a few times. For the CDR3, the DNA is TGTGCCAGCAGTCACCGACAGTTTTCCTACAATGAGCAGTTCTTC. Translating it yields CASSHRQFSYNEQFF. This rearrangement joins TRBV12-3 or TRBV12-4 to TRBJ2-1; D is perhaps TRBD1 (5 bases). This CDR3 spans 15 amino acids. Trimming took off 5 bases at V and 1 base at J, with 12 bases between the two ends.

J is TRBJ1-6 and V is TRBV14; 7 positions agree with TRBD1. This CDR3 is built from 15 residues. The V segment lost 5 bases and the J segment 9 bases; nucleotides outside the gene matches: 10. CDR1 and CDR2 (germline): SGHDN, FVKESK. CDR3: CASSVRQGWSSPLHF. CDR3 DNA sequence: TGTGCCAGCAGCGTACGACAGGGCTGGAGTTCACCCCTCCACTTT.

This clonotype has just a few counts. V is TRBV5-4 and J is TRBJ2-5, with D unresolved. CDR1 is SGHNT, CDR2 YYREEE, per germline (reference sequence). This CDR3 has 14 residues. With 1 base removed from V and 9 bases from J, the gap between germline ends came to 16 bases. The CDR3 loop reads CASSLKGPTGAQYF. CDR3 in DNA: TGTGCCAGCAGCTTGAAAGGACCAACTGGGGCCCAGTACTTC.

The chain employs TRBV20-1 and TRBJ2-1; TRBD2 matches 7 bases. J lost 1 base, V lost 5 bases, and 11 bases had no gene match. The CDR3 extends over 16 amino acids. Per germline, CDR1 DFQATT and CDR2 SNEGSKA (reference sequence). This CDR3 is CSAPSSSGRSYNEQFF. The CDR3, as DNA: TGCAGTGCTCCGAGCTCTAGCGGTAGGTCCTACAATGAGCAGTTCTTC.

The V gene is TRBV27, the J gene TRBJ1-2, with D hard to call. Between the trimmed V and J ends, which lost 6 bases and 5 bases, there was a span of 19 bases. Per the germline V gene, CDR1 is MNHEY and CDR2 is SMNVEV (reference sequence). The CDR3 is 15 residues long. The CDR3 sequence is CASSSLRSSGYGYTF. The CDR3 nucleotides read TGTGCCAGCAGCTCCTTACGGAGCTCGGGTTATGGCTACACCTTC.

The chain combines TRBV6-6 with TRBJ1-5; D remains ambiguous. The CDR3 is 14 residues long. Germline loops: CDR1 MNHNY, CDR2 SVGAGI (reference sequence). V shed 2 bases and J shed 4 bases, with 9 bases lying between them. The CDR3 protein is CASSYRDINQPQHF. The CDR3 nucleotides are TGTGCCAGCAGTTACCGAGACATTAATCAGCCCCAGCATTTT.

The chain carries TRBV24-1 and TRBJ1-2; weak D call: TRBD1 (6 bases). The CDR3 consists of 13 residues. Per germline, CDR1 KGHDR and CDR2 SFDVKD. V was cut by 5 bases and J by 4 bases, with 10 bases left in between. The CDR3 region is CATSAKGGYGYTF. The DNA of the CDR3 is TGTGCCACCAGTGCCAAAGGGGGCTATGGCTACACCTTC.

The chain is built from TRBV20-1 and TRBJ2-7; TRBD2 matches at 7 bases. This CDR3 is built from 15 residues. The germline V gene encodes CDR1 DFQATT and CDR2 SNEGSKA (reference sequence). After removal of 0 bases from V and 2 bases from J, the junction contained 7 bases not matched to a gene. The CDR3 DNA is TGCAGTGCTAGAGATCGGTGGGGGGGTCCCTACGAGCAGTACTTC. Protein sequence: CSARDRWGGPYEQYF.

This clonotype has only a few counts. The genes are TRBV19 and TRBJ2-1, with 9 bases identical to TRBD2. The CDR3 loop spans 15 amino acids. The ends lost 3 bases at V and 8 bases at J; junction bases unmatched: 8. Germline V lookup: CDR1 LNHDA, CDR2 SQIVND (reference sequence). CDR3 sequence reads: CASSIRLAGVDEQFF. CDR3 sequence (DNA): TGTGCCAGTAGTATCAGATTAGCGGGAGTCGATGAGCAGTTCTTC.

This clonotype was detected a few times. This clone may be a read error of a much larger clone one base away. The chain recombines TRBV6-2 or TRBV6-3 with TRBJ2-1; D call uncertain. This CDR3 has 12 amino acids. The V end was cut by 6 bases, the J end by 6 bases, with 9 bases between. Germline CDR1 reads MNHEY; CDR2 reads SVGEGT. Here the CDR3 DNA reads TGTGCCAGCAGCCCCCCCTTCAATGAGCAGTTCTTC. Its protein is CASSPPFNEQFF.

The CDR3 DNA sequence: TGCAGTGCTAGAGATACAGGGACCAACTATGGCTACACCTTC. This translates into CSARDTGTNYGYTF. The chain combines TRBV20-1 with TRBJ1-2; weak D call: TRBD1 (6 bases). This CDR3 is built from 14 residues. V was shortened by 0 bases and J by 2 bases, with 10 bases between the two germline ends. The germline CDR1 and CDR2 sequences are DFQATT and SNEGSKA (reference sequence).

This clonotype was observed a few times. Relative to the germline gene, one junction end is altered; a read error may explain this. The chain carries TRBV25-1 and TRBJ2-7; 7 nucleotides match TRBD1. The CDR3 totals 14 residues. Germline V gene sequence: CDR1 MGHDK, CDR2 SYGVNS. CDR3 nucleotides: TGTGCCACCAGTCCACAGGGGATCTCCTACGAGCAGTACTTC. Amino acid sequence: CATSPQGISYEQYF.

V is TRBV12-3 or TRBV12-4 and J is TRBJ1-6; D ambiguous. V shed 2 bases and J shed 7 bases, with 9 bases lying between them. The CDR3 covers 14 residues. The CDR3 sequence is CASSLSPSNSPLHF. CDR3 nucleotides: TGTGCCAGCAGTTTAAGCCCCTCGAATTCACCCCTCCACTTT.

The J gene is TRBJ2-7, the V gene TRBV15; D tentatively fits TRBD1 or TRBD2 (11 bases each). From germline, CDR1 is LNHNV and CDR2 YYDKDF (reference sequence). CDR3 size: 19 residues. The V end was cut by 2 bases, the J end by 6 bases, with 29 bases between. CDR3 nucleotide sequence: TGTGCCACCAGCAGAACAACCGGGACTAGCGGACAGGGGGCCATCGAGCAGTACTTC. Amino acids: CATSRTTGTSGQGAIEQYF. The full variable domain, rest sourced from reference TRBV15 and TRBJ2-7, is DAMVIQNPRYQVTQFGKPVTLSCSQTLNHNVMYWYQQKSSQAPKLLFHYYDKDFNNEADTPDNFQSRRPNTSFCFLDIRSPGLGDTAMYLCATSRTTGTSGQGAIEQYFGPGTRLTVT.

The chain is built from TRBV5-1 and TRBJ2-3; no clear D gene. Between the trimmed V and J ends, which lost 1 base and 0 bases, there was a span of 12 bases. The length of the CDR3 is 16 residues. Germline values: CDR1 SGHRS, CDR2 YFSETQ. The DNA of the CDR3 is TGCGCCAGCAGCTTGAGGATAAGGTCTAGCACAGATACGCAGTATTTT. It is translated as CASSLRIRSSTDTQYF.